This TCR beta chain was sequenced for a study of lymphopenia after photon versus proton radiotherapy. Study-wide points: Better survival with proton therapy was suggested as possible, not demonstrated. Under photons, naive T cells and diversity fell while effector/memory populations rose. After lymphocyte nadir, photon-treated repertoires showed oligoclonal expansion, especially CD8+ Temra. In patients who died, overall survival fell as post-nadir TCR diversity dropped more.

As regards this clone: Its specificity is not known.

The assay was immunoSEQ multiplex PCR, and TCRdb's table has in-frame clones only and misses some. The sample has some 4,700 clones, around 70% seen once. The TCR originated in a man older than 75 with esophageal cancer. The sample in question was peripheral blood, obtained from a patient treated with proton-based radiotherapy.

In DNA form, the CDR3 reads TGTGCCAGCAGTTACAACCGGGACACGGTTTTTCCCCTCCACTTT. It codes for CASSYNRDTVFPLHF. This chain links TRBV6-6 with TRBJ1-6; D is possibly TRBD1 (6 bases). Germline-derived CDR1 and CDR2 are MNHNY and SVGAGI (reference sequence). The CDR3 runs 15 residues. The V gene lost 2 bases and the J gene lost 13 bases, with 18 bases spanning the gap.